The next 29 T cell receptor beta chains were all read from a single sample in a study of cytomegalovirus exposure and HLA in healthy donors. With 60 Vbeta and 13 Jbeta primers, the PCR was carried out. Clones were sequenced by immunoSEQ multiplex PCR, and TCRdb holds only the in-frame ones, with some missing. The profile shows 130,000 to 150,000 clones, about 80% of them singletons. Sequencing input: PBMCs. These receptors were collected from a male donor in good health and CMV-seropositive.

The CDR3 region is CASRRTSDPYEQYF. DNA of the CDR3: TGTGCCAGCCGCCGGACTAGCGACCCCTACGAGCAGTACTTC. The V gene is TRBV6-5, the J gene TRBJ2-7, with 9 bases aligning to TRBD2. From germline, CDR1 is MNHEY and CDR2 SVGAGI. This CDR3 comprises 14 residues. Trimming removed 8 bases from V and 2 bases from J; junction bases left unmatched: 7.

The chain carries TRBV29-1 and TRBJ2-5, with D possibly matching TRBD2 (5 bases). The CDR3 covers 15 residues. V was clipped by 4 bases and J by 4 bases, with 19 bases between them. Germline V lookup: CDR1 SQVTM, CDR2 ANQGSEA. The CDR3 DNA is TGCAGCGTTGGCAGCACCCACGCGGGTAGAGAGACCCAGTACTTC. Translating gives CSVGSTHAGRETQYF.

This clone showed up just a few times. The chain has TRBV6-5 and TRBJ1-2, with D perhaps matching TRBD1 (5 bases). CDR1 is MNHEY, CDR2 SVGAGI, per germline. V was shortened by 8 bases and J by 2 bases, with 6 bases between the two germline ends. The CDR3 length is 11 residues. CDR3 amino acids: CASQGNYGYTF. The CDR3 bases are TGTGCCAGCCAGGGAAACTATGGCTACACCTTC.

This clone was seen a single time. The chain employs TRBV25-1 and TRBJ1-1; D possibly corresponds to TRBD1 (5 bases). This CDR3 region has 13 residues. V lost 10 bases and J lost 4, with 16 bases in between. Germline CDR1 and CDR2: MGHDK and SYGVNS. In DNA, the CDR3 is TGTGCCACCGTCGGGGGGGTTGGCACTGAAGCTTTCTTT. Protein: CATVGGVGTEAFF.

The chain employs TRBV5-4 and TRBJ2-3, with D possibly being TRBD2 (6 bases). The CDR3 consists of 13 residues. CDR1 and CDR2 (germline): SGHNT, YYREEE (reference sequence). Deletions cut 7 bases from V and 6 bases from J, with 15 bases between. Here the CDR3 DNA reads TGTGCCAGCCACTCGGGGGTGGGGGATACGCAGTATTTT. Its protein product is CASHSGVGDTQYF.

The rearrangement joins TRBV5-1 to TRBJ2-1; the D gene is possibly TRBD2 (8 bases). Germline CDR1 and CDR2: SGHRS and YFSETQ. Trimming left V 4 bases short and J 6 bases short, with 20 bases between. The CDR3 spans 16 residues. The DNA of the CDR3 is TGCGCCAGCAGCCCCCCTCGGGAGGGGGCGTCCAATGAGCAGTTCTTC. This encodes CASSPPREGASNEQFF.

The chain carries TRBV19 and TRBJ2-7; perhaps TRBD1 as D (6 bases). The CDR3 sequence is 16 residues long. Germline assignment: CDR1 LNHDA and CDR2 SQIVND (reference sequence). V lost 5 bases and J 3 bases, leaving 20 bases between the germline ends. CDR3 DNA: TGTGCCAGTAGTTACTTCGGGACACCTTCCCTCTACGAGCAGTACTTC. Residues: CASSYFGTPSLYEQYF. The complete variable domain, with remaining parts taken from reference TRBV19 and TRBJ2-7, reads DGGITQSPKYLFRKEGQNVTLSCEQNLNHDAMYWYRQDPGQGLRLIYYSQIVNDFQKGDIAEGYSVSREKKESFPLTVTSAQKNPTAFYLCASSYFGTPSLYEQYFGPGTRLTVT.

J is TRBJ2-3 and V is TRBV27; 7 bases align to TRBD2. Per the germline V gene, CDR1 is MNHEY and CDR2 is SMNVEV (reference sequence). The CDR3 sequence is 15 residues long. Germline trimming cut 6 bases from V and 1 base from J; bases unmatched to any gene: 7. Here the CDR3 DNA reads TGTGCCAGCAGGCAGCTCGCGGGGGGCACAGATACGCAGTATTTT. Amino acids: CASRQLAGGTDTQYF.

CDR3 sequence: CASSVGGGDTEAFF. Here the CDR3 DNA reads TGTGCCAGCAGCGTAGGTGGGGGGGACACTGAAGCTTTCTTT. The genes are TRBV9 and TRBJ1-1, with TRBD1 as a possible D gene (5 bases). The CDR3 is 14 amino acids. V gave up 0 bases and J gave up 3 bases, with 9 bases separating them. Germline V CDR1 and CDR2: SGDLS, YYNGEE.

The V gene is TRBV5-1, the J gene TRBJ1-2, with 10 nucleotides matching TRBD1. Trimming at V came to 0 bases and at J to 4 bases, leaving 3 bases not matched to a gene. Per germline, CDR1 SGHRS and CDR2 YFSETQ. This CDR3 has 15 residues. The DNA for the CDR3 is TGCGCCAGCAGCTTGGGACAGGGGGCTTCCTATGGCTACACCTTC. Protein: CASSLGQGASYGYTF.

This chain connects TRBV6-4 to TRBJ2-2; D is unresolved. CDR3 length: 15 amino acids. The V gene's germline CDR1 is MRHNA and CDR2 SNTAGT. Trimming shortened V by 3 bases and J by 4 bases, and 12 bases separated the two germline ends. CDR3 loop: CASSDTRKSTGELFF. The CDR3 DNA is TGTGCCAGCAGTGATACACGAAAATCCACCGGGGAGCTGTTTTTT.

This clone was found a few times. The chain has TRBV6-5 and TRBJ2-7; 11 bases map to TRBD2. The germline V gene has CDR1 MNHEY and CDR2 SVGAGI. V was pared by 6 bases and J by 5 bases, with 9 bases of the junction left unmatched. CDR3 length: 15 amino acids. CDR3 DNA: TGTGCCAGCAGAGATAATAGCGGGGGGGCCGACGAGCAGTACTTC. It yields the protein CASRDNSGGADEQYF.

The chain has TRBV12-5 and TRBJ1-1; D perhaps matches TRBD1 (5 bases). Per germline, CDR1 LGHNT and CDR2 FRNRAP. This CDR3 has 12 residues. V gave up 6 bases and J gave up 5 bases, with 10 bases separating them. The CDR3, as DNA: TGTGCTAGTGGCCTGGGGGGAACTGAAGCTTTCTTT. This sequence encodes CASGLGGTEAFF.

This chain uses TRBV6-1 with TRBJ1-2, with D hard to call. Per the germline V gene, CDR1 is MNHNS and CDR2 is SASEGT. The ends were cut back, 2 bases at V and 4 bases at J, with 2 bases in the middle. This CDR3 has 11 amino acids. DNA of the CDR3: TGTGCCAGCAGTGAACGCTATGGCTACACCTTC. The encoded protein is CASSERYGYTF.

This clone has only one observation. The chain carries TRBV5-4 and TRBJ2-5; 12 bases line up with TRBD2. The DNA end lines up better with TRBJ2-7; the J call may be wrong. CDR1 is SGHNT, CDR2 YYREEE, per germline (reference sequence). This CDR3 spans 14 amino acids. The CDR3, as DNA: TGTGCCAGCAGTCAGACTAGCGGGAGTAACGAGCAGTACTTC. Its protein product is CASSQTSGSNEQYF.

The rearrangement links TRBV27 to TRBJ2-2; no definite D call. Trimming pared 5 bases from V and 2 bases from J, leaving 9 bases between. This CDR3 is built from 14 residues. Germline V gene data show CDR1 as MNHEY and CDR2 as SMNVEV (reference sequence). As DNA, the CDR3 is TGTGCCAGCAGTCCCTCACATAACACCGGGGAGCTGTTTTTT. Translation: CASSPSHNTGELFF.

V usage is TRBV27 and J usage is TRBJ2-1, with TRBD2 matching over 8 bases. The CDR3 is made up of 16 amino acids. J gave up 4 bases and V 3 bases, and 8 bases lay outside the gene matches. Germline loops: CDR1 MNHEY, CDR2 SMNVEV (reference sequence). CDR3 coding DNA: TGTGCCAGCAGTTTCCTGGCCAGCGGGAGTTACAATGAGCAGTTCTTC. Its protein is CASSFLASGSYNEQFF.

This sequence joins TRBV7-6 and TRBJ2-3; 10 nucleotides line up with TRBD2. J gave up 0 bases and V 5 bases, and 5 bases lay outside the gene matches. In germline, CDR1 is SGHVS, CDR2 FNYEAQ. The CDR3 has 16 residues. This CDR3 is CASSGGLAESTDTQYF. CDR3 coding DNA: TGTGCCAGCAGCGGAGGACTAGCGGAAAGCACAGATACGCAGTATTTT.

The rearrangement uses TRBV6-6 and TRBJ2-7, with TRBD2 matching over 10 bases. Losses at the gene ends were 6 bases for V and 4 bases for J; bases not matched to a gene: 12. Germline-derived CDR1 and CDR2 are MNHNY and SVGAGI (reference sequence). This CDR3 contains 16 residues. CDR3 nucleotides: TGTGCCAGCAGGCGCCTAACTAGCGGGGCCCCATACGAGCAGTACTTC. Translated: CASRRLTSGAPYEQYF.

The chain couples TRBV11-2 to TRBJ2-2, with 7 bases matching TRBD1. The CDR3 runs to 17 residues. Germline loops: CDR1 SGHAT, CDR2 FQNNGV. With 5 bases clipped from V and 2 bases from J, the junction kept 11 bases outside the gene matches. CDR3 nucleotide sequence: TGTGCCAGCAGCATAGGGGGCTGGGGGCTAAACACCGGGGAGCTGTTTTTT. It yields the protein CASSIGGWGLNTGELFF. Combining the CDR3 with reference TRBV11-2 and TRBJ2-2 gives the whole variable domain EAGVAQSPRYKIIEKRQSVAFWCNPISGHATLYWYQQILGQGPKLLIQFQNNGVVDDSQLPKDRFSAERLKGVDSTLKIQPAKLEDSAVYLCASSIGGWGLNTGELFFGEGSRLTVL.

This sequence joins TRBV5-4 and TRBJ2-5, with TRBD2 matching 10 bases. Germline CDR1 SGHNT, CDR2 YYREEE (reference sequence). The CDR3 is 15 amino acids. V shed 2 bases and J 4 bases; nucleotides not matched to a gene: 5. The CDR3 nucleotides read TGTGCCAGCAGCTTAATCCAGCGGGAGGGAGAGACCCAGTACTTC. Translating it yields CASSLIQREGETQYF.

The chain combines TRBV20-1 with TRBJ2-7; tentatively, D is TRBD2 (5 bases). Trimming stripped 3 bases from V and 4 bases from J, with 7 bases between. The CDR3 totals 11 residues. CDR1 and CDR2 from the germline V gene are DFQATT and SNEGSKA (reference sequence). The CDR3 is CSASLAYEQYF. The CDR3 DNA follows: TGCAGTGCTAGCCTAGCTTACGAGCAGTACTTC.

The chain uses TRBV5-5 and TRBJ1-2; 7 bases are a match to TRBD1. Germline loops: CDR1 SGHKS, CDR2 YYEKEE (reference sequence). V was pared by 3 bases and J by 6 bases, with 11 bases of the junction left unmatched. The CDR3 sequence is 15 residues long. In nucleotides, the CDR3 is TGTGCCAGCAGCTCGGTACAGGGGTCCTTTGATGGCTACACCTTC. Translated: CASSSVQGSFDGYTF.

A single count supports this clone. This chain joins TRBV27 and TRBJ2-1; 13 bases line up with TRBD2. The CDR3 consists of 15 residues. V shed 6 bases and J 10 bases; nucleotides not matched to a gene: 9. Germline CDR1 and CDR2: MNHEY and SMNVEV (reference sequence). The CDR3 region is CASRTTSGGPGEQFF. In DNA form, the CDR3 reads TGTGCCAGCAGGACGACTAGCGGGGGGCCGGGGGAGCAGTTCTTC.

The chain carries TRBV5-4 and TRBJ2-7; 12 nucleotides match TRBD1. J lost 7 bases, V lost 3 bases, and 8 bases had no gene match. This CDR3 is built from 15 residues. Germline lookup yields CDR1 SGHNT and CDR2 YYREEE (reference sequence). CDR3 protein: CASSWGGQGAREQYF. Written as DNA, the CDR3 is TGTGCCAGCAGCTGGGGGGGACAGGGGGCTCGGGAGCAGTACTTC.

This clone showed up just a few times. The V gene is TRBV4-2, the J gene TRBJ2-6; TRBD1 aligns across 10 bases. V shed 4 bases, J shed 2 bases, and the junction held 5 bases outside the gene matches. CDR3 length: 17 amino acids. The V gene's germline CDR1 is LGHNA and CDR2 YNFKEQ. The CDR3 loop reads CASSRDRGSPGANVLTF. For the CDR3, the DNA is TGTGCCAGCAGCCGGGACAGGGGAAGCCCTGGGGCCAACGTCCTGACTTTC.

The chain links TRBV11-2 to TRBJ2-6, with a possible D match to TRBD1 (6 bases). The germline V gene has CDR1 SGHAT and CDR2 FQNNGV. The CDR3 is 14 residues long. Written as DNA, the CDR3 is TGTGGAAAAGGGACAATTTCTGGGGCCAACGTCCTGACTTTC. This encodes CGKGTISGANVLTF.

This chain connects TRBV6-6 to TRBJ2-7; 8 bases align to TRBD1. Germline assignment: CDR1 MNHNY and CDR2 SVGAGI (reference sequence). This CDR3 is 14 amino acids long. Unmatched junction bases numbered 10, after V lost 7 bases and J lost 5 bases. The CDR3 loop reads CASTTADRDHEQYF. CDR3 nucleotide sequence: TGTGCCAGCACCACGGCGGACAGGGACCACGAGCAGTACTTC.

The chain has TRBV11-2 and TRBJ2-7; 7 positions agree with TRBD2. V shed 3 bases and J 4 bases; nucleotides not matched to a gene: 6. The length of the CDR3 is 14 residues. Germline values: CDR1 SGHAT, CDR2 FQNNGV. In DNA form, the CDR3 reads TGTGCCAGCAGCTTCGGCGCGGGAGAATACGAGCAGTACTTC. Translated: CASSFGAGEYEQYF.